This T cell receptor (beta chain) stems from a study of cytomegalovirus exposure and HLA in healthy donors. CDR1 SNHLY and CDR2 FYNNEI come from the germline V gene. The CDR3 sequence is 12 residues long. V was pared by 6 bases and J by 5 bases, with 10 bases between. PCR used 60 Vbeta primers and 13 Jbeta primers. Generated by immunoSEQ multiplex PCR, the TCRdb table keeps only in-frame clones and is missing some. This sample has some 150,000 clones, with roughly 70% found just once. In this sample, this clone turned up a few times. The antigen remains unidentified. Study-wide results and caveats: Roughly uniform depth of sequencing across donors was assumed in presence/absence analyses. In an earlier analysis, about 87% or about 30%: the productive usage of most TCR beta V segments.

The sequencing input was PBMCs. J is TRBJ1-1 and V is TRBV2, with D unresolved. This TCR was sampled from a woman aged 40 to 50 in good health and CMV-seronegative. This CDR3 reads CASSARSTEAFF. The CDR3 DNA reads TGTGCCAGCAGCGCGAGGAGTACTGAAGCTTTCTTT.